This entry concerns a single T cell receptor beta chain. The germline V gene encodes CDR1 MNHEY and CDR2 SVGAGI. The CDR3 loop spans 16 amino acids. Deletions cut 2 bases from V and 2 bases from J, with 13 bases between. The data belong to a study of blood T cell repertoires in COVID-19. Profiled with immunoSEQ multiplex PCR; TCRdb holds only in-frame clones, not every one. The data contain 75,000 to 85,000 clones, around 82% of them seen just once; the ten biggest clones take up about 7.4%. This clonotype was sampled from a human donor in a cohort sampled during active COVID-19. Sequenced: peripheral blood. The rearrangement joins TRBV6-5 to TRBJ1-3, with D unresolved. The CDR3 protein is CASSYMPITPGNTIYF. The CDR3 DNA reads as TGTGCCAGCAGTTACATGCCTATCACGCCTGGAAACACCATATATTTT.